What follows are 26 T cell receptor beta chains derived from one specimen sequenced in a study of blood T cell repertoires in COVID-19 (dated by TCRdb to the early 2020s). The library was made by the immunoSEQ multiplex PCR assay. Imported from immuneACCESS, the table was reduced by TCRdb to in-frame sequences with V and J called. These copies leave out some clones; in studies compared against another copy, an unresolved V gene accounts for under half, and the cause of the remainder is not known. The sample profile shows more than 300,000 clones; under 95% of them were found once. Around 3.5% of the sample lies in the top ten. The sequencing sample was made of peripheral blood. The receptors here all came from a woman under 30 who had recovered from COVID-19.

This rearrangement joins TRBV29-1 to TRBJ1-4; 7 bases align to TRBD1. Losses at the gene ends were 6 bases for V and 7 bases for J; bases not matched to a gene: 14. Germline V gene sequence: CDR1 SQVTM, CDR2 ANQGSEA. The length of the CDR3 is 15 residues. The CDR3 spells CSVPTPDRLGEKLFF. The CDR3 region has the DNA TGCAGCGTACCTACACCGGACAGGCTGGGTGAAAAACTGTTTTTT.

The V gene is TRBV19, the J gene TRBJ2-1; no reliable D call. This CDR3 contains 13 residues. The germline gives CDR1 LNHDA, CDR2 SQIVND (reference sequence). V lost 1 base and J 7 bases, leaving 8 bases between the germline ends. The CDR3 loop is CASSIAFVNEQFF. The DNA of the CDR3 is TGTGCCAGTAGTATAGCCTTCGTGAATGAGCAGTTCTTC.

The chain carries TRBV18 and TRBJ1-1; TRBD1 might be the D (5 bases). The CDR3 contains 15 residues. Per germline, CDR1 KGHSH and CDR2 LQKENI. V lost 4 bases and J 2 bases, leaving 14 bases between the germline ends. CDR3 sequence reads: CASSLPRQLNTEAFF. In DNA form, the CDR3 reads TGTGCCAGCTCACTCCCGAGACAGCTAAACACTGAAGCTTTCTTT.

The CDR3: CASSFIRVRNAEAFF. CDR3 DNA sequence: TGTGCCAGCAGCTTTATCCGGGTCCGAAACGCTGAAGCTTTCTTT. The rearrangement joins TRBV5-5 to TRBJ1-1, with D uncertain. The CDR3 is made up of 15 amino acids. The germline CDR1 and CDR2 sequences are SGHKS and YYEKEE (reference sequence). V was shortened by 2 bases and J by 6 bases, with 17 bases between the two germline ends.

The gene calls are TRBV9 and TRBJ1-6; maybe TRBD1 (5 bases). CDR1 SGDLS and CDR2 YYNGEE come from the germline V gene. V was pared by 0 bases and J by 7 bases, with 11 bases between. The length of the CDR3 is 15 residues. This CDR3 is CASSVGQSENSPLHF. DNA for the CDR3: TGTGCCAGCAGCGTAGGACAGAGTGAAAATTCACCCCTCCACTTT.

This clone showed up many times. V gene TRBV2 combines with J gene TRBJ1-1, with 8 positions matching TRBD1. Germline CDR1 and CDR2: SNHLY and FYNNEI. V shed 5 bases, J shed 1 base, and the junction held 3 bases outside the gene matches. This CDR3 spans 14 amino acids. In DNA form, the CDR3 reads TGTGCCAGCAGTTACAGGGGGGGGAACACTGAAGCTTTCTTT. This encodes CASSYRGGNTEAFF.

The chain has TRBV10-2 and TRBJ2-1, with unresolved D. The CDR3 length is 13 residues. Trimming removed 4 bases at V and 7 bases at J, with 11 bases between. Germline CDR1 WSHSY, CDR2 SAAADI. CDR3: CASSASSYNEQFF. The CDR3 bases are TGCGCCAGCAGTGCATCTAGTTATAATGAGCAGTTCTTC.

This sequence joins TRBV2 and TRBJ1-2, with 7 bases aligning to TRBD1. This CDR3 contains 12 residues. V was clipped by 6 bases and J by 7 bases; unmatched bases: 5. Germline CDR1 SNHLY, CDR2 FYNNEI. CDR3 bases: TGTGCCAGCAGAAGACAGGGTCCTGGCTACACCTTC. It specifies CASRRQGPGYTF.

The CDR3 region is CASSGLRGNTEAFF. CDR3 sequence (DNA): TGTGCCAGCAGCGGGTTGAGGGGGAACACTGAAGCTTTCTTT. The chain recombines TRBV19 with TRBJ1-1; D might be TRBD1 (5 bases). V gave up 9 bases and J gave up 1 base, with 15 bases separating them. The germline V gene has CDR1 LNHDA and CDR2 SQIVND (reference sequence). This CDR3 has 14 residues.

This clone appeared a single time. The CDR3 region is CASSLLLGGSLQYV. The CDR3 DNA is TGTGCCAGCAGCTTACTTCTCGGCGGGAGTTTGCAGTACGTC. This chain connects TRBV7-2 to TRBJ2-7; 7 nucleotides align to TRBD2. The V segment lost 2 bases and the J segment 9 bases; nucleotides outside the gene matches: 10. Germline-derived CDR1 and CDR2 are SGHTA and FQGNSA. The CDR3 has 14 residues.

V usage is TRBV6-6 and J usage is TRBJ1-5; 7 positions agree with TRBD1. Germline V lookup: CDR1 MNHNY, CDR2 SVGAGI (reference sequence). The V gene end was trimmed by 10 bases and the J gene end by 1 base; junction bases not matched to a gene: 7. CDR3 size: 14 residues. CDR3 nucleotides: TGTGCCACCGGACAGGCCCAGAGCAATCAGCCCCAGCATTTT. It codes for CATGQAQSNQPQHF.

This chain links TRBV29-1 with TRBJ2-2; TRBD1 agrees at 9 bases. From germline, CDR1 is SQVTM and CDR2 ANQGSEA. The CDR3 consists of 18 residues. Trimming removed 4 bases from V and 0 bases from J; junction bases left unmatched: 12. CDR3: CSVGGTGRGHANTGELFF. In DNA form, the CDR3 reads TGCAGCGTTGGGGGGACAGGGCGGGGGCACGCGAACACCGGGGAGCTGTTTTTT.

The chain links TRBV28 to TRBJ1-2, with 7 bases identical to TRBD1. The CDR3 totals 12 residues. Germline assignment: CDR1 MDHEN and CDR2 SYDVKM. The CDR3 reads CAMGTANYGYTF. CDR3 nucleotide sequence: TGTGCTATGGGGACAGCTAACTATGGCTACACCTTC.

V usage is TRBV4-1 and J usage is TRBJ2-1; D not certain. Looked up from germline, CDR1 is MGHRA and CDR2 is YSYEKL. Trimming stripped 1 base from V and 9 bases from J, with 13 bases between. The CDR3 consists of 14 residues. The CDR3 is CASSQGANEAEQFF. In nucleotides, the CDR3 is TGCGCCAGCAGCCAAGGCGCTAACGAGGCTGAGCAGTTCTTC.

This chain joins TRBV21-1 and TRBJ2-7; the table's D call of TRBD2 was not tested on the DNA. TRBV21-1 is a documented pseudogene. The CDR3 loop spans 16 amino acids. The CDR3 loop is CASSKFQGLGSYEQYV. In DNA form, the CDR3 reads TGTGCCAGCAGCAAATTTCAGGGACTCGGCTCCTACGAGCAGTACGTC.

The J gene is TRBJ2-3, the V gene TRBV5-6; D may be TRBD2 (5 bases). CDR1 and CDR2 (germline): SGHDT, YYEEEE. There are 18 residues in the CDR3. V lost 4 bases and J lost 0, with 21 bases in between. CDR3 loop: CASSPRSPTGTSTDTQYF. The DNA for the CDR3 is TGTGCCAGCAGCCCCCGGTCCCCTACGGGAACTAGCACAGATACGCAGTATTTT.

This rearrangement joins TRBV2 to TRBJ2-1; 7 bases agree with TRBD2. Trimming at V came to 6 bases and at J to 2 bases, leaving 7 bases not matched to a gene. The CDR3 loop spans 15 amino acids. Germline values: CDR1 SNHLY, CDR2 FYNNEI. CDR3 amino acids: CASSKLAGAYNEQFF. The DNA of the CDR3 is TGTGCCAGCAGCAAATTAGCGGGCGCCTACAATGAGCAGTTCTTC.

The chain has TRBV9 and TRBJ1-3; TRBD1 aligns across 7 bases. CDR3 length: 15 residues. The V segment lost 3 bases and the J segment 0 bases; nucleotides outside the gene matches: 3. Germline V gene data show CDR1 as SGDLS and CDR2 as YYNGEE. CDR3 protein: CASSATGASGNTIYF. Written as DNA, the CDR3 is TGTGCCAGCAGCGCAACAGGGGCCTCTGGAAACACCATATATTTT.

The chain uses TRBV30 and TRBJ1-1, with unresolved D. The CDR3 is 12 amino acids. The V gene's germline CDR1 is GTSNPN and CDR2 SVGIG (reference sequence). Deletions cut 2 bases from V and 4 bases from J, with 8 bases between. This chain's CDR3 is CAWSPLGTEAFF. The CDR3 DNA reads TGTGCCTGGAGTCCTCTAGGCACTGAAGCTTTCTTT. Complete variable domain (other parts from reference TRBV30 and TRBJ1-1): SQTIHQWPATLVQPVGSPLSLECTVEGTSNPNLYWYRQAAGRGLQLLFYSVGIGQISSEVPQNLSASRPQDRQFILSSKKLLLSDSGFYLCAWSPLGTEAFFGQGTRLTVV.

The chain has TRBV27 and TRBJ1-6; TRBD1 matches 7 bases. Per germline, CDR1 MNHEY and CDR2 SMNVEV (reference sequence). There are 20 residues in the CDR3. The ends lost 2 bases at V and 0 bases at J; junction bases unmatched: 13. CDR3 DNA sequence: TGTGCCAGCAGTTTAAGGGGCCGACAGGGCCACAGCTCCTATAATTCACCCCTCCACTTT. It specifies CASSLRGRQGHSSYNSPLHF.

The chain is built from TRBV30 and TRBJ2-3, with 11 bases identical to TRBD2. CDR3 length equals 15 residues. Germline trimming cut 2 bases from V and 1 base from J; bases unmatched to any gene: 2. CDR1 GTSNPN and CDR2 SVGIG come from the germline V gene (reference sequence). The CDR3 DNA is TGTGCCTGGAGTAAACTAGCGGGAGGCACAGATACGCAGTATTTT. Translated, it gives CAWSKLAGGTDTQYF. Full variable domain (outside the CDR3, taken from reference TRBV30 and TRBJ2-3): SQTIHQWPATLVQPVGSPLSLECTVEGTSNPNLYWYRQAAGRGLQLLFYSVGIGQISSEVPQNLSASRPQDRQFILSSKKLLLSDSGFYLCAWSKLAGGTDTQYFGPGTRLTVL.

This sequence joins TRBV6-2 or TRBV6-3 and TRBJ1-5, with TRBD1 identical over 12 bases. Germline CDR1 MNHEY, CDR2 SVGEGT. With 6 bases clipped from V and 2 bases from J, the junction kept 5 bases outside the gene matches. The CDR3 spans 16 residues. The CDR3 bases are TGTGCCAGCAGCCGGGGACAGGGGGCCCGCAATCAGCCCCAGCATTTT. It specifies CASSRGQGARNQPQHF.

There are a few counts of this clone. The CDR3 region has the DNA TGTGCCAGCAGTGACGGGGGACAGGGTTTTTCACCCCTCCACTTT. It yields the protein CASSDGGQGFSPLHF. The chain carries TRBV6-4 and TRBJ1-6, with 9 bases aligning to TRBD1. Germline loops: CDR1 MRHNA, CDR2 SNTAGT. The CDR3 loop spans 15 amino acids. V gave up 2 bases and J gave up 9 bases; unmatched junction bases: 5.

The genes are TRBV7-2 and TRBJ1-1; D is perhaps TRBD1 (5 bases). Germline lookup yields CDR1 SGHTA and CDR2 FQGNSA. CDR3 length: 14 amino acids. V dropped 2 bases and J dropped 1 base, with 8 bases sitting between them. CDR3 DNA: TGTGCCAGCAGCTTAATCGGGGGGAACACTGAAGCTTTCTTT. This gives the protein CASSLIGGNTEAFF.

This chain links TRBV18 with TRBJ1-2; 10 nucleotides match TRBD1. The CDR3 runs to 15 residues. Germline CDR1 is KGHSH and CDR2 is LQKENI. The V gene end was trimmed by 2 bases and the J gene end by 3 bases; junction bases not matched to a gene: 3. The CDR3, as DNA: TGTGCCAGCTCACCATGGACAGGGGGGGACTATGGCTACACCTTC. It translates to CASSPWTGGDYGYTF.

The genes are TRBV4-3 and TRBJ2-3; 11 nucleotides align to TRBD2. Unmatched junction bases numbered 3, after V lost 8 bases and J lost 2 bases. This CDR3 is built from 14 residues. Germline assignment: CDR1 LGHNA and CDR2 YSLEER. DNA for the CDR3: TGCGCCAGCGGGGGACTAGCGGACACAGATACGCAGTATTTT. Translation gives CASGGLADTDTQYF.